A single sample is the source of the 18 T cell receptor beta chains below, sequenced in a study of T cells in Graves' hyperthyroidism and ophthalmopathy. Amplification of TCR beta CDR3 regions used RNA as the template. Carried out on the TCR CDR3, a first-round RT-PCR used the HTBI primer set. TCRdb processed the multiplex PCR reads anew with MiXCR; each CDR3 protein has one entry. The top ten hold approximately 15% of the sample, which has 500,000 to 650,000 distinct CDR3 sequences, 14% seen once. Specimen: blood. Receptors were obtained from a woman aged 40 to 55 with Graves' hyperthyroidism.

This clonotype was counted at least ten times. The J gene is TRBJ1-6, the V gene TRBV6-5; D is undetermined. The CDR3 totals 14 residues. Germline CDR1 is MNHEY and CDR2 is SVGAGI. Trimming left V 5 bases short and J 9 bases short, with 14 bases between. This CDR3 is CASSVQQGTSPLHF. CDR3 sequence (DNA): TGTGCCAGCAGTGTACAGCAAGGCACTTCACCCCTCCACTTT.

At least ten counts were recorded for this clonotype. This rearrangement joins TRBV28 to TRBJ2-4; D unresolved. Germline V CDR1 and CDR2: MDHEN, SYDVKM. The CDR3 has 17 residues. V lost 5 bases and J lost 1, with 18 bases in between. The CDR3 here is CASSTTALPRAKNIQYF. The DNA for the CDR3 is TGTGCCAGCAGTACCACGGCCCTGCCCAGGGCCAAAAACATTCAGTACTTC.

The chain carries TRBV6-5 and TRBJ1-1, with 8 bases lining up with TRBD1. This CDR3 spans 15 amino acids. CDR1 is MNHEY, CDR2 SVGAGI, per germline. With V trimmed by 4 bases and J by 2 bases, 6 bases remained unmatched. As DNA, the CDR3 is TGTGCCAGCAGTTCTTTCTCAGGGGGCAACACTGAAGCTTTCTTT. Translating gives CASSSFSGGNTEAFF.

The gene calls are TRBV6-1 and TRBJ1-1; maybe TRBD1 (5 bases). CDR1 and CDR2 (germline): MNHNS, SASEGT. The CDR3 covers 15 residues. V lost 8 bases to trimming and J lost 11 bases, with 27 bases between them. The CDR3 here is CASRIETTGGFWAFF. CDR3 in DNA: TGTGCCAGCCGGATCGAAACCACAGGAGGCTTTTGGGCTTTCTTT.

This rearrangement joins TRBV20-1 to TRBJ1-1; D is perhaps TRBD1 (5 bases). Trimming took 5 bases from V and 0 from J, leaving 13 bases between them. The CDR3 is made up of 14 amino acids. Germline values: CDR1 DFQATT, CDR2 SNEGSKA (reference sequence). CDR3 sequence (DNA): TGCAGTGCTTCTCGGGGACGGATGAACACTGAAGCTTTCTTT. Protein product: CSASRGRMNTEAFF.

As DNA, the CDR3 is TGTGCCAGCAGTTACTCCCGGACTAGCACTTTCAATGAGCAGTTCTTC. As protein: CASSYSRTSTFNEQFF. The chain links TRBV6-2 or TRBV6-3 to TRBJ2-1; TRBD2 aligns across 8 bases. This CDR3 spans 16 amino acids. Germline V CDR1 and CDR2: MNHEY, SVGEGT. The V segment lost 0 bases and the J segment 6 bases; nucleotides outside the gene matches: 7.

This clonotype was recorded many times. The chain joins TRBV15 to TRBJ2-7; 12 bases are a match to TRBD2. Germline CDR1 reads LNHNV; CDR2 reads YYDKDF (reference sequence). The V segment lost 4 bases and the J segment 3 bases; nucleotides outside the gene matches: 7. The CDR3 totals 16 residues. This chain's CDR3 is CATSTRGLAGLYEQYF. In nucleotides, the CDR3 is TGTGCCACCAGCACGAGAGGACTAGCGGGACTCTACGAGCAGTACTTC. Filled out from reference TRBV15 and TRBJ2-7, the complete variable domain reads DAMVIQNPRYQVTQFGKPVTLSCSQTLNHNVMYWYQQKSSQAPKLLFHYYDKDFNNEADTPDNFQSRRPNTSFCFLDIRSPGLGDTAMYLCATSTRGLAGLYEQYFGPGTRLTVT.

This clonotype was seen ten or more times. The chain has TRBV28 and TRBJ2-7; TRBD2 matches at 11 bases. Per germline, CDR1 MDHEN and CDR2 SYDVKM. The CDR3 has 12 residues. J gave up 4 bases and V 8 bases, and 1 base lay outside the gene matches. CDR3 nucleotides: TGTGCCAGCGTAGCGGGAGGGTACGAGCAGTACTTC. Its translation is CASVAGGYEQYF.

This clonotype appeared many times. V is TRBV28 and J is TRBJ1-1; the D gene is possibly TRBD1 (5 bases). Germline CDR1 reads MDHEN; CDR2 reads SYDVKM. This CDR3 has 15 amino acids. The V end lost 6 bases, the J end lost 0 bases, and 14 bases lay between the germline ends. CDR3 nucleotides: TGTGCCAGCAGCTCAACGACAGCCATGAACACTGAAGCTTTCTTT. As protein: CASSSTTAMNTEAFF. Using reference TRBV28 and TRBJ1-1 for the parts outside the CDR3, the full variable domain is DVKVTQSSRYLVKRTGEKVFLECVQDMDHENMFWYRQDPGLGLRLIYFSYDVKMKEKGDIPEGYSVSREKKERFSLILESASTNQTSMYLCASSSTTAMNTEAFFGQGTRLTVV.

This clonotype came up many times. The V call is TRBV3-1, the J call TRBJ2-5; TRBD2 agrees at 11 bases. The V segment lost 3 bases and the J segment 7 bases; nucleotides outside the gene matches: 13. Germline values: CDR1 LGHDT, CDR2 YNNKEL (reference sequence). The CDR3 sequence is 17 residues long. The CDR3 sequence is CASSQVPSGRRTATQYF. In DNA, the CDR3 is TGTGCCAGCAGCCAGGTTCCTAGCGGGAGGAGGACGGCGACCCAGTACTTC.

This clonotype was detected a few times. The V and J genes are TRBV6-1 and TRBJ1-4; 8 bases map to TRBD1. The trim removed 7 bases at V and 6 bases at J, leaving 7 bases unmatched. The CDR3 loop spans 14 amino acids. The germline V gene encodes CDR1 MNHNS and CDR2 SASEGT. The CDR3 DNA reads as TGTGCCAGCACGGAAGACAGGGGTTATGAAAAACTGTTTTTT. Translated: CASTEDRGYEKLFF.

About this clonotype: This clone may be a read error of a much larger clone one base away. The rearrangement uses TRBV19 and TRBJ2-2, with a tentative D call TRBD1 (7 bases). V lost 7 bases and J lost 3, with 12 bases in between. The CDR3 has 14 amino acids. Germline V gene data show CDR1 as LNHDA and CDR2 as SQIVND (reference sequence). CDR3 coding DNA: TGTGCCAGTAAGGACAGGAGGGACACCGGGGAGCTGTTTTTT. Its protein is CASKDRRDTGELFF.

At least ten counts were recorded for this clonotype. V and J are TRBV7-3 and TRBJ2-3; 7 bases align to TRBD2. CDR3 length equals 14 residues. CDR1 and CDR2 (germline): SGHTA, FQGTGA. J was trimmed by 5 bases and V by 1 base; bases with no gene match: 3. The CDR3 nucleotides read TGTGCCAGCAGCTTAAGCGGGAGCGAAGATACGCAGTATTTT. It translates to CASSLSGSEDTQYF.

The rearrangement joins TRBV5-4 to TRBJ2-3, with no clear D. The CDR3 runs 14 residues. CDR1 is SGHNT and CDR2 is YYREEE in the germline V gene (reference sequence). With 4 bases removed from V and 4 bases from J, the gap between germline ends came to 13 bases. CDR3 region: CASSTLDVADTQYF. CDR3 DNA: TGTGCCAGCAGCACCTTGGACGTCGCAGATACGCAGTATTTT.

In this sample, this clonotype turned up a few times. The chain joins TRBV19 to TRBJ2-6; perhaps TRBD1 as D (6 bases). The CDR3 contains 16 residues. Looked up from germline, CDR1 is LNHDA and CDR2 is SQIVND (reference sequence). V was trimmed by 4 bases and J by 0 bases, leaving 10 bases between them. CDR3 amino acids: CASSTGQSSGANVLTF. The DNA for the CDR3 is TGTGCCAGTAGTACCGGACAGAGCTCTGGGGCCAACGTCCTGACTTTC. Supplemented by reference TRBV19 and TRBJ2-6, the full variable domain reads DGGITQSPKYLFRKEGQNVTLSCEQNLNHDAMYWYRQDPGQGLRLIYYSQIVNDFQKGDIAEGYSVSREKKESFPLTVTSAQKNPTAFYLCASSTGQSSGANVLTFGAGSRLTVL.

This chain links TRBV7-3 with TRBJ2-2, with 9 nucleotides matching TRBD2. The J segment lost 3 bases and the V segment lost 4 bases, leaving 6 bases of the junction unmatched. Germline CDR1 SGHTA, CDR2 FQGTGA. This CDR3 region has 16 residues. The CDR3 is CASSSLAGADTGELFF. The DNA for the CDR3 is TGTGCCAGCAGCTCCTTAGCGGGAGCCGACACCGGGGAGCTGTTTTTT.

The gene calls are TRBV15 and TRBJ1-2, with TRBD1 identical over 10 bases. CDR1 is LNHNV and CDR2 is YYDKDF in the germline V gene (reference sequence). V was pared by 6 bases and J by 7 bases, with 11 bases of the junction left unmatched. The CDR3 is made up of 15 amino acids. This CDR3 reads CATRDEDRGYIGYTF. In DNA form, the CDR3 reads TGTGCCACCAGGGATGAGGACAGGGGGTATATTGGCTACACCTTC.

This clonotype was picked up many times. This chain's CDR3 is CSALNAGTGVGNEQFF. CDR3 DNA sequence: TGCAGTGCTTTAAATGCCGGGACAGGGGTGGGCAATGAGCAGTTCTTC. The V and J genes are TRBV20-1 and TRBJ2-1, with 10 bases aligning to TRBD1. The J segment lost 6 bases and the V segment lost 5 bases, leaving 13 bases of the junction unmatched. There are 16 residues in the CDR3. Germline V lookup: CDR1 DFQATT, CDR2 SNEGSKA (reference sequence).